Listed below are T cell receptor beta chains from one sample, sequenced in a study of blood T cell repertoires in COVID-19. Sequencing used immunoSEQ multiplex PCR; TCRdb keeps in-frame clones, though not all of them. This repertoire shows around 65,000 clones, roughly three quarters found once; its top ten account for 9.2%. The material sequenced was peripheral blood. All receptors come from a human donor in a cohort sampled during active COVID-19. Both conserved end residues are part of each CDR3. D genes are given only for firm matches. A row's size may be missing; if present it is once, few, many or a size class.

TRBJ2-3,-,TRBD2,TRBV4-1,CASSQRLAGGTDTQYF,TGCGCCAGCAGCCAACGACTAGCGGGGGGCACAGATACGCAGTATTTT
TRBJ2-1,-,-,TRBV10-2,CASRAYTTDNEQFF,TGCGCCAGCAGGGCATATACTACCGACAATGAGCAGTTCTTC
TRBJ2-5,-,TRBD1,TRBV29-1,CSVLGQGETQYF,TGCAGCGTCCTGGGACAGGGGGAGACCCAGTACTTC
TRBJ2-2,-,TRBD2,TRBV18,CASSLSSPAGGTTGELFF,TGTGCCAGCTCCCTTTCATCGCCGGCGGGAGGTACCACCGGGGAGCTGTTTTTT
TRBJ2-7,-,TRBD2,TRBV5-1,CASSEGSGRYEQYF,TGCGCCAGCAGCGAGGGTAGCGGGAGGTACGAGCAGTACTTC
TRBJ2-2,-,TRBD1,TRBV7-9,CASSFLGDSYTGELFF,TGTGCCAGCAGCTTCTTGGGGGACAGCTACACCGGGGAGCTGTTTTTT
TRBJ2-1,-,TRBD2,TRBV19,CASSIWAGGSYNEQFF,TGTGCCAGTAGTATCTGGGCGGGAGGGTCCTACAATGAGCAGTTCTTC
TRBJ1-5,-,-,TRBV5-1,CASSPGPVSNQPQHF,TGCGCCAGCAGCCCAGGCCCGGTTAGCAATCAGCCCCAGCATTTT
TRBJ2-1,once,TRBD2,TRBV27,CASSLAGGGNEQFF,TGTGCCAGCAGCCTAGCGGGAGGAGGAAATGAGCAGTTCTTC
TRBJ2-1,-,TRBD2,TRBV19,CASSTLHISSAGGIFYNEQFF,TGTGCCAGTAGTACCCTTCATATCTCTAGCGCGGGAGGGATCTTCTACAATGAGCAGTTCTTC
TRBJ2-7,few,-,TRBV4-1,CASSPQVNSYEQYF,TGCGCCAGCAGCCCCCAGGTAAACTCCTACGAGCAGTACTTC
TRBJ1-5,once,-,TRBV6-6,CASSEAGGGNQPQHF,TGTGCCAGCAGCGAGGCGGGGGGAGGCAATCAGCCCCAGCATTTT
TRBJ2-5,once,-,TRBV15,CATSRGTETQYF,TGTGCCACCAGCAGAGGTACTGAGACCCAGTACTTC
TRBJ1-1,-,-,TRBV6-5,CASLSGGTEAFF,TGTGCCAGCCTTTCGGGGGGCACTGAAGCCTTCTTT
TRBJ1-3,once,-,TRBV19,CASSIGLPGAGNTIYF,TGTGCCAGTAGTATCGGCCTACCAGGGGCTGGAAACACCATATATTTT
TRBJ1-6,-,-,TRBV5-1,CASSLGGGGYSPLHF,TGCGCCAGCAGCTTGGGTGGGGGGGGTTATTCACCCCTCCACTTT
TRBJ2-5,few,TRBD2,TRBV7-2,CASSLTSGRWETQYF,TGTGCCAGCAGCTTAACTAGCGGAAGGTGGGAGACCCAGTACTTC
TRBJ2-7,-,TRBD1,TRBV3-1/TRBV3-2,CASSSMDRPIYEQYF,TGTGCCAGCAGCTCGATGGACAGGCCGATCTACGAGCAGTACTTC
TRBJ1-2,-,-,TRBV6-1,CASSEDRAGRDGYTF,TGTGCCAGCAGTGAAGACAGGGCAGGGCGGGATGGCTACACCTTC
TRBJ1-4,-,-,TRBV7-9,CASSLSAATNEKLFF,TGTGCCAGCAGCCTTTCGGCGGCAACTAATGAAAAACTGTTTTTT
TRBJ2-7,once,TRBD2,TRBV9,CASSPLGSGRYEQYF,TGTGCCAGCAGCCCTCTGGGGAGCGGGAGATACGAGCAGTACTTC
TRBJ1-2,-,-,TRBV27,CASSLSGEQGVNYGYTF,TGTGCCAGCAGTTTATCGGGCGAACAGGGAGTGAACTATGGCTACACCTTC
TRBJ1-3,once,-,TRBV30,CAWKWGVSGNTIYF,TGTGCCTGGAAGTGGGGGGTCTCTGGAAACACCATATATTTT
TRBJ2-1,-,TRBD2,TRBV11-2,CASSLTLEASGNNEQFF,TGTGCCAGCAGCTTAACTCTCGAGGCTAGCGGGAACAATGAGCAGTTCTTC
TRBJ1-2,-,TRBD1,TRBV4-3,CASSRLVTGSTYGYTF,TGCGCCAGCAGTCGCCTAGTGACAGGGTCTACCTATGGCTACACCTTC
TRBJ2-5,-,TRBD1,TRBV7-2,CASSLGNLQGARPETQYF,TGTGCCAGCAGCTTGGGGAATTTACAGGGGGCGCGTCCAGAGACCCAGTACTTC
TRBJ2-3,-,-,TRBV28,CASSLGTGSDTQYF,TGTGCCAGCAGTTTAGGTACAGGGTCCGATACGCAGTATTTT
TRBJ2-2,-,-,TRBV24-1,CATSPDRSNTGELFF,TGTGCCACCAGCCCAGACAGGTCGAACACCGGGGAGCTGTTTTTT
TRBJ1-1,-,-,TRBV5-6,CASSLRGGNTEAFF,TGTGCCAGCAGCCTGCGGGGTGGGAACACTGAAGCTTTCTTT
TRBJ1-3,-,-,TRBV30,CAWSVGGSGNTIYF,TGTGCCTGGAGTGTCGGGGGTTCTGGAAACACCATATATTTT
TRBJ2-1,-,TRBD1,TRBV24-1,CATSDFQGAAFF,TGTGCCACCAGTGATTTCCAGGGGGCCGCGTTCTTC
TRBJ1-1,-,-,TRBV4-3,CASSRGPLNTEAFF,TGCGCCAGCAGCCGGGGCCCTCTGAACACTGAAGCTTTCTTT
TRBJ1-1,-,-,TRBV6-5,CASSPLLQVEAFF,TGTGCCAGCAGTCCATTACTCCAGGTGGAAGCTTTCTTT
TRBJ2-5,-,-,TRBV6-5,CASSFAGADLETQYF,TGTGCCAGCTCTTTTGCAGGGGCCGATTTAGAGACCCAGTACTTC
TRBJ2-5,-,TRBD2,TRBV6-6,CASSYSERDEETQYF,TGTGCCAGCAGTTACTCGGAGCGGGACGAAGAGACCCAGTACTTC
TRBJ1-1,-,-,TRBV4-2,CASSQESQGMGVATEAFF,TGTGCCAGCAGCCAAGAATCTCAGGGGATGGGGGTGGCCACTGAAGCTTTCTTT
TRBJ1-6,-,-,TRBV7-9,CASSLGAGTHSPLHF,TGTGCCAGCAGCTTAGGTGCAGGGACTCATTCACCCCTCCACTTT
TRBJ2-7,-,TRBD1,TRBV28,CASRPGTVFSYEQYF,TGTGCCAGCAGACCCGGGACAGTCTTCTCCTACGAGCAGTACTTC
TRBJ2-7,-,TRBD2,TRBV7-9,CASSSGLAGGYEQYF,TGTGCCAGCAGCTCAGGACTAGCGGGAGGCTACGAGCAGTACTTC
TRBJ1-5,-,TRBD1,TRBV6-6,CASSYLGRGNQPQHF,TGTGCCAGCAGTTACCTTGGCAGGGGGAATCAGCCCCAGCATTTT
TRBJ2-1,-,-,TRBV10-1,CASGLQSNSYNEQFF,TGCGCCAGCGGCCTACAGAGCAACTCCTACAATGAGCAGTTCTTC
TRBJ2-1,-,TRBD1,TRBV30,CAYEAGQGPNEQFF,TGTGCCTACGAAGCCGGACAGGGGCCCAATGAGCAGTTCTTC
TRBJ2-7,-,TRBD2,TRBV28,CASNTVGLGSEQYF,TGTGCCAGCAATACCGTGGGACTAGGAAGCGAGCAGTACTTC
TRBJ2-3,-,TRBD2,TRBV5-1,CASSLRMAGGLPDTQYF,TGCGCCAGCAGCCTAAGAATGGCGGGAGGGCTCCCAGATACGCAGTATTTT
TRBJ1-6,-,-,TRBV5-6,CASSLGQGSSPLHF,TGTGCCAGCAGCTTGGGGCAGGGATCTTCACCCCTCCACTTT
TRBJ2-1,-,-,TRBV5-1,CASSSWTGNEQFF,TGCGCCAGCAGCTCTTGGACTGGGAATGAGCAGTTCTTC
TRBJ2-7,-,TRBD2,TRBV7-2,CASSSGLVSEQYF,TGTGCCAGCAGCTCGGGACTAGTATCCGAGCAGTACTTC
TRBJ2-2,-,-,TRBV28,CASSFQGDTGELFF,TGTGCCAGCAGTTTTCAGGGCGACACCGGGGAGCTGTTTTTT
TRBJ2-1,-,-,TRBV7-8,CASSFRRVTNEQFF,TGTGCCAGCAGCTTCCGGCGGGTAACCAATGAGCAGTTCTTC
TRBJ1-5,-,-,TRBV2,CASSVEGGNQPQHF,TGTGCCAGCAGTGTTGAGGGAGGCAATCAGCCCCAGCATTTT
TRBJ1-1,-,TRBD1,TRBV29-1,CSVFPRGRTEAFF,TGCAGCGTTTTCCCCAGGGGGCGCACTGAAGCTTTCTTT
TRBJ2-5,-,TRBD2,TRBV6-1,CASSEDLAGGWGETQYF,TGTGCCAGCAGTGAGGATCTAGCGGGAGGTTGGGGAGAGACCCAGTACTTC
TRBJ2-3,-,TRBD1,TRBV10-3,CAISESWTGGRDTQYF,TGTGCCATCAGTGAGTCGTGGACAGGGGGTCGAGATACGCAGTATTTT
TRBJ2-1,-,TRBD2,TRBV5-1,CASSWRAGGGNNEQFF,TGCGCCAGCAGCTGGAGAGCGGGAGGGGGCAACAATGAGCAGTTCTTC
TRBJ2-3,-,-,TRBV2,CASSLDLAYTDTQYF,TGTGCCAGCAGTCTCGATCTAGCGTATACAGATACGCAGTATTTT
TRBJ1-1,-,-,TRBV30,CAWKRGTTEAFF,TGTGCCTGGAAAAGGGGAACGACTGAAGCTTTCTTT
TRBJ2-7,once,-,TRBV11-2,CASSPIRGSNSYEQYF,TGTGCCAGCAGCCCAATTAGGGGGTCTAACTCCTACGAGCAGTACTTC
TRBJ2-2,-,-,TRBV5-3,CARSCRGGELFF,TGTGCCAGAAGCTGTCGAGGGGGGGAGCTGTTTTTT
TRBJ2-3,-,-,TRBV21-1,CASSNATGRLDTQYF,TGTGCCAGCAGCAATGCGACAGGGAGACTGGATACGCAGTATTTT